Following are 30 T cell receptor beta chains from one sample sequenced in a study of shared clonotypes between healthy human individuals. Profiled with immunoSEQ multiplex PCR; TCRdb holds only in-frame clones, not every one. The sample includes fewer than 3 million clones, around 90% of them seen just once. Sequencing was performed on naive CD4+ T cells from PBMCs. Subset given: CD45RA+ positively selected. All receptors come from a man aged 18 to 30 in good health. Some clones in this sample may be carry-over from other donors' samples.

The chain is built from TRBV27 and TRBJ2-4, with D maybe TRBD2 (7 bases). V lost 5 bases, J lost 4 bases, and 21 bases lay in between. Germline CDR1 MNHEY, CDR2 SMNVEV (reference sequence). The CDR3 length is 17 residues. Here the CDR3 DNA reads TGTGCCAGCAGTGACCCGGGCTCGGGGAGGGGGAAAAACATTCAGTACTTC. This codes for CASSDPGSGRGKNIQYF.

The rearrangement joins TRBV18 to TRBJ2-7; D possibly corresponds to TRBD2 (5 bases). The CDR3 consists of 12 residues. V was shortened by 2 bases and J by 6 bases, with 8 bases between the two germline ends. Per germline, CDR1 KGHSH and CDR2 LQKENI. As DNA, the CDR3 is TGTGCCAGCTCACCAGCGGGTGCCGAGCAGTACTTC. Its protein product is CASSPAGAEQYF. The variable domain in full, with the rest retrieved from reference TRBV18 and TRBJ2-7, is NAGVMQNPRHLVRRRGQEARLRCSPMKGHSHVYWYRQLPEEGLKFMVYLQKENIIDESGMPKERFSAEFPKEGPSILRIQQVVRGDSAAYFCASSPAGAEQYFGPGTRLTVT.

The genes are TRBV15 and TRBJ2-7, with TRBD1 identical over 9 bases. Per germline, CDR1 LNHNV and CDR2 YYDKDF (reference sequence). The CDR3 spans 14 residues. The ends lost 1 base at V and 6 bases at J; junction bases unmatched: 4. The CDR3 region is CATSRAGTGREQYF. CDR3 nucleotides: TGTGCCACCAGCAGAGCCGGGACAGGGCGCGAGCAGTACTTC. The full variable domain, in which reference TRBV15 and TRBJ2-7 provide the parts outside the CDR3, is DAMVIQNPRYQVTQFGKPVTLSCSQTLNHNVMYWYQQKSSQAPKLLFHYYDKDFNNEADTPDNFQSRRPNTSFCFLDIRSPGLGDTAMYLCATSRAGTGREQYFGPGTRLTVT.

The chain couples TRBV6-6 to TRBJ2-1; 7 bases match TRBD1. The V and J ends lost 6 bases and 6 bases, in that order; junction bases with no gene match: 5. The CDR3 contains 13 residues. Germline lookup yields CDR1 MNHNY and CDR2 SVGAGI (reference sequence). The CDR3 loop reads CASSPGQVNEQFF. CDR3 nucleotides: TGTGCCAGCAGCCCCGGACAGGTCAATGAGCAGTTCTTC.

The CDR3 bases are TGTGCCAGCAGTTCCCCGGCCGGCAGGGACAATCAGCCCCAGCATTTT. Translation: CASSSPAGRDNQPQHF. This chain joins TRBV6-6 and TRBJ1-5, with D maybe TRBD1 (5 bases). The CDR3 is 16 amino acids. Germline CDR1 is MNHNY and CDR2 is SVGAGI (reference sequence). V was cut by 4 bases and J by 3 bases, with 16 bases left in between.

This clone has only one observation. The chain links TRBV28 to TRBJ2-1; tentative D call: TRBD2 (6 bases). Deletions cut 8 bases from V and 0 bases from J, with 17 bases between. The CDR3 contains 16 residues. Looked up from germline, CDR1 is MDHEN and CDR2 is SYDVKM. This chain's CDR3 is CASPRGREVSYNEQFF. Here the CDR3 DNA reads TGTGCCAGCCCTAGAGGGCGGGAAGTCTCCTACAATGAGCAGTTCTTC.

This chain links TRBV29-1 with TRBJ2-7, with 8 bases that match TRBD1. Germline CDR1 SQVTM, CDR2 ANQGSEA. This CDR3 has 17 amino acids. V lost 8 bases to trimming and J lost 4 bases; unmatched junction nucleotides: 22. CDR3: CSFRGEAGTGGLYEQYF. The CDR3 bases are TGCAGCTTTCGAGGTGAGGCCGGGACAGGAGGACTTTACGAGCAGTACTTC.

For this clone: Other DNA variants within this sample encode the same CDR3. The chain is built from TRBV18 and TRBJ2-5; no clear D gene. V was cut by 3 bases and J by 4 bases, with 6 bases left in between. Germline V gives CDR1 KGHSH, CDR2 LQKENI. The CDR3 runs to 12 residues. The CDR3 DNA is TGTGCCAGCTCACCTCGTAGAGAGACCCAGTACTTC. It translates to CASSPRRETQYF.

The V and J genes are TRBV5-1 and TRBJ2-7; D remains unclear. The V end was cut by 4 bases, the J end by 7 bases, with 15 bases between. The CDR3 runs 13 residues. In germline, CDR1 is SGHRS, CDR2 YFSETQ. DNA for the CDR3: TGCGCCAGCAGCCGCAACAAACCTCAAGAGCAGTACTTC. Translating it yields CASSRNKPQEQYF.

This chain joins TRBV27 and TRBJ1-2; D call uncertain. With 5 bases removed from V and 2 bases from J, the gap between germline ends came to 18 bases. The V gene's germline CDR1 is MNHEY and CDR2 SMNVEV (reference sequence). This CDR3 is 16 amino acids long. CDR3 protein: CASSRSGVGINYGYTF. CDR3 DNA sequence: TGTGCCAGCAGTCGTAGCGGGGTGGGGATCAACTATGGCTACACCTTC.

The genes are TRBV7-8 and TRBJ2-2; no definite D call. V dropped 3 bases and J dropped 5 bases, with 7 bases sitting between them. The length of the CDR3 is 13 residues. Germline-derived CDR1 and CDR2 are SGHVS and FQNEAQ. CDR3 in DNA: TGTGCCAGCAGCTTGATCGTAACCGGGGAGCTGTTTTTT. Translated: CASSLIVTGELFF.

The V call is TRBV14, the J call TRBJ2-1, with 8 bases lining up with TRBD2. Germline CDR1 SGHDN, CDR2 FVKESK. Unmatched junction bases numbered 2, after V lost 0 bases and J lost 1 base. The CDR3 totals 16 residues. The CDR3, as DNA: TGTGCCAGCAGCCAAGAGACGGGGGGGTCCTACAATGAGCAGTTCTTC. As protein: CASSQETGGSYNEQFF.

This chain joins TRBV7-3 and TRBJ2-6; 8 bases are shared with TRBD1. Germline V gene data show CDR1 as SGHTA and CDR2 as FQGTGA. The CDR3 runs 18 residues. The junction had 8 bases not matched to a gene; V was cut back by 2 bases and J by 2 bases. Here the CDR3 reads CASSLLGRGQAGANVLTF. In nucleotides, the CDR3 is TGTGCCAGCAGCTTATTAGGCAGGGGGCAGGCTGGGGCCAACGTCCTGACTTTC.

The CDR3 nucleotides read TGTGCCAGCAGCTTGGACGGCGAAGCTTTCTTT. Encoded protein: CASSLDGEAFF. The gene calls are TRBV7-3 and TRBJ1-1; no clear D gene. CDR1 is SGHTA and CDR2 is FQGTGA in the germline V gene. Trimming took 3 bases from V and 8 from J, leaving 7 bases between them. The CDR3 is 11 residues long. Full variable domain (outside the CDR3, taken from reference TRBV7-3 and TRBJ1-1): GAGVSQTPSNKVTEKGKYVELRCDPISGHTALYWYRQSLGQGPEFLIYFQGTGAADDSGLPNDRFFAVRPEGSVSTLKIQRTERGDSAVYLCASSLDGEAFFGQGTRLTVV.

The chain has TRBV5-4 and TRBJ2-7; perhaps D is TRBD1 or TRBD2 (6 bases each). Germline loops: CDR1 SGHNT, CDR2 YYREEE (reference sequence). The CDR3 spans 14 residues. Trimming removed 4 bases at V and 2 bases at J, with 13 bases between. This CDR3 is CASSPGAPPYEQYF. CDR3 bases: TGTGCCAGCAGCCCGGGGGCGCCCCCCTACGAGCAGTACTTC.

The rearrangement uses TRBV18 and TRBJ1-5; TRBD1 agrees at 9 bases. CDR1 and CDR2 from the germline V gene are KGHSH and LQKENI. CDR3 length equals 16 residues. V trimming: 2 bases; J trimming: 2 bases; junction bases outside the gene matches: 4. In DNA form, the CDR3 reads TGTGCCAGCTCACCATCGACAGGGGGTGGCAATCAGCCCCAGCATTTT. Translation: CASSPSTGGGNQPQHF.

This clone showed up just once. The chain carries TRBV18 and TRBJ1-1; D unresolved. The germline V gene encodes CDR1 KGHSH and CDR2 LQKENI. The V and J ends lost 2 bases and 1 base respectively, with 11 bases between them. The CDR3 is 15 residues long. The CDR3 nucleotides are TGTGCCAGCTCACCAAGTCAGGCGCGGAACACTGAAGCTTTCTTT. This encodes CASSPSQARNTEAFF.

The chain recombines TRBV9 with TRBJ2-3; D unclear. With 0 bases removed from V and 1 base from J, the gap between germline ends came to 15 bases. This CDR3 region has 17 residues. The V gene's germline CDR1 is SGDLS and CDR2 YYNGEE. CDR3 residues: CASSVGVSLAGTDTQYF. In DNA, the CDR3 is TGTGCCAGCAGCGTAGGAGTATCGCTTGCGGGCACAGATACGCAGTATTTT. The variable domain in full, completed from reference TRBV9 and TRBJ2-3, reads DSGVTQTPKHLITATGQRVTLRCSPRSGDLSVYWYQQSLDQGLQFLIQYYNGEERAKGNILERFSAQQFPDLHSELNLSSLELGDSALYFCASSVGVSLAGTDTQYFGPGTRLTVL.

The rearrangement joins TRBV4-2 to TRBJ1-1, with TRBD1 as a possible D gene (5 bases). Germline CDR1 is LGHNA and CDR2 is YNFKEQ. The ends were cut back, 0 bases at V and 5 bases at J, with 10 bases in the middle. This CDR3 is built from 14 residues. This CDR3 is CASSQDGGGTEAFF. The DNA for the CDR3 is TGTGCCAGCAGCCAAGATGGGGGGGGGACTGAAGCTTTCTTT.

The genes are TRBV28 and TRBJ1-1; 9 nucleotides agree with TRBD1. The CDR3 spans 13 residues. Germline-derived CDR1 and CDR2 are MDHEN and SYDVKM. V was clipped by 6 bases and J by 4 bases; unmatched bases: 3. Here the CDR3 reads CASSGQGLTEAFF. In DNA form, the CDR3 reads TGTGCCAGCAGCGGACAGGGGCTCACTGAAGCTTTCTTT.

This chain joins TRBV5-1 and TRBJ2-7; D is possibly TRBD2 (7 bases). The CDR3 extends over 16 amino acids. The germline V gene encodes CDR1 SGHRS and CDR2 YFSETQ. Trimming pared 3 bases from V and 6 bases from J, leaving 22 bases between. The CDR3 DNA sequence: TGCGCCAGCAGCTGGGGAGGGGGGAACCCCACGGTCGAGCAGTACTTC. It codes for CASSWGGGNPTVEQYF.

Comments on this clone: Other nucleotide sequences from this sample produce the same CDR3. V gene TRBV15 combines with J gene TRBJ2-7; 10 nucleotides align to TRBD1. The germline V gene encodes CDR1 LNHNV and CDR2 YYDKDF (reference sequence). V gave up 1 base and J gave up 4 bases; unmatched junction bases: 1. The CDR3 runs 14 residues. For the CDR3, the DNA is TGTGCCACCAGCAGAGGGACAGGGGGTTACGAGCAGTACTTC. The encoded protein is CATSRGTGGYEQYF.

This rearrangement joins TRBV11-2 to TRBJ2-7; 8 bases are a match to TRBD1. This CDR3 is 17 amino acids long. V shed 4 bases and J 6 bases; nucleotides not matched to a gene: 17. CDR1 is SGHAT, CDR2 FQNNGV, per germline. Here the CDR3 DNA reads TGTGCCAGCAGCTCCCAGCGGACAGGGATTGGAGCGGTCGAGCAGTACTTC. Amino acids: CASSSQRTGIGAVEQYF.

This chain links TRBV2 with TRBJ2-2; D is unresolved. Trimming removed 4 bases from V and 6 bases from J, with 6 bases in between. This CDR3 contains 12 residues. Germline CDR1 reads SNHLY; CDR2 reads FYNNEI. The CDR3 bases are TGTGCCAGCAGTGGGATCGCCGGGGAGCTGTTTTTT. It translates to CASSGIAGELFF.

V is TRBV11-2 and J is TRBJ1-4; weak D call: TRBD1 (5 bases). Trimming removed 5 bases at V and 10 bases at J, with 14 bases between. Germline loops: CDR1 SGHAT, CDR2 FQNNGV. This CDR3 has 13 amino acids. CDR3 sequence reads: CASSGGGEAKLFF. In DNA, the CDR3 is TGTGCCAGCAGCGGTGGAGGGGAGGCAAAACTGTTTTTT.

Turning to this clone: Additional DNA sequences in this sample encode the identical CDR3. The chain joins TRBV5-1 to TRBJ2-7; tentatively, D is TRBD2 (5 bases). V gave up 0 bases and J gave up 9 bases, with 13 bases separating them. The CDR3 is made up of 13 amino acids. CDR1 and CDR2 (germline): SGHRS, YFSETQ. Here the CDR3 DNA reads TGCGCCAGCAGCTTGGACCCGGGCGAGGGGCAGTACTTC. Residues: CASSLDPGEGQYF.

The rearrangement uses TRBV6-1 and TRBJ1-3; D uncertain. V gave up 4 bases and J gave up 0 bases, with 10 bases separating them. This CDR3 region has 15 residues. Germline V CDR1 and CDR2: MNHNS, SASEGT. The CDR3 here is CASSVRTSSGNTIYF. CDR3 coding DNA: TGTGCCAGCAGTGTTAGGACCAGCTCTGGAAACACCATATATTTT.

J is TRBJ2-6 and V is TRBV19; D unresolved. The CDR3 covers 14 residues. Trimming shortened V by 5 bases and J by 4 bases, and 9 bases separated the two germline ends. Germline values: CDR1 LNHDA, CDR2 SQIVND (reference sequence). The CDR3 DNA is TGTGCCAGTAGTTCAACGGGCGGGGCCAACGTCCTGACTTTC. Its protein product is CASSSTGGANVLTF.

This clone occurred once. The rearrangement joins TRBV30 to TRBJ1-3; D not certain. Germline loops: CDR1 GTSNPN, CDR2 SVGIG (reference sequence). The V end lost 2 bases, the J end lost 1 base, and 9 bases lay between the germline ends. The CDR3 has 14 amino acids. Here the CDR3 DNA reads TGTGCCTGGAGTCCCTTTCCATCTGGAAACACCATATATTTT. It yields the protein CAWSPFPSGNTIYF.

This chain joins TRBV7-3 and TRBJ2-5; 9 bases are shared with TRBD2. Germline V lookup: CDR1 SGHTA, CDR2 FQGTGA. Trimming cost V 5 bases and J 2 bases; bases outside gene matches: 6. The CDR3 is 15 residues long. CDR3: CASSPGTSQQETQYF. The CDR3 DNA is TGTGCCAGCAGCCCTGGGACTAGCCAACAAGAGACCCAGTACTTC. The variable domain in full, completed from reference TRBV7-3 and TRBJ2-5, reads GAGVSQTPSNKVTEKGKYVELRCDPISGHTALYWYRQSLGQGPEFLIYFQGTGAADDSGLPNDRFFAVRPEGSVSTLKIQRTERGDSAVYLCASSPGTSQQETQYFGPGTRLLVL.